The clone carrying this T cell receptor (beta chain) came up once. The entry originates in a study of chemoradiotherapy in HPV16-positive cancers. The overall study: Functional T-cell assays on two HPV16-positive patients' cells defined candidate HPV-specific clones and common TCR motifs.

Profiling relied on immunoSEQ multiplex PCR, and the TCRdb table lists in-frame clones only, not all of them. The sample comprises roughly 39,000 clones, approximately 73% of which are singletons, and about 4.8% rests with the top ten. The CDR3 has 15 amino acids. In germline, CDR1 is SNHLY, CDR2 FYNNEI. V was cut by 2 bases and J by 0 bases, with 8 bases left in between. Over chemoradiotherapy, repertoires were sampled more than once. J is TRBJ1-5 and V is TRBV2, with D possibly being TRBD1 (5 bases). The clonotype comes from a human donor with HPV-associated anogenital cancer. Material: blood, obtained from a patient who underwent chemoradiotherapy. CDR3: CASSERQNSNQPQHF. As DNA, the CDR3 is TGTGCCAGCAGTGAAAGACAGAATAGCAATCAGCCCCAGCATTTT.